The next 29 T cell receptor beta chains were all read from a single sample in a study of OX40 agonist ivuxolimab in advanced cancers. Some clones are missing from TCRdb's copy, which holds only in-frame ones; the method was immunoSEQ multiplex PCR. Of 90,000 to 100,000 clones listed, roughly nine tenths are singletons. Specimen: CD4+ or CD8+ T cells sorted from blood, collected in a trial of the OX40 agonist ivuxolimab. All receptors derive from an adult with an advanced solid tumor such as melanoma, head and neck, liver or kidney cancer.

The table lists this clone with a count of one. The rearrangement links TRBV5-1 to TRBJ1-2, with D possibly TRBD1 on 5 matching bases. CDR3 length equals 15 residues. From germline, CDR1 is SGHRS and CDR2 YFSETQ. The V and J ends lost 0 bases and 4 bases respectively, with 13 bases between them. CDR3 sequence (DNA): TGCGCCAGCAGCTTGGCGGCAGGGCTCGGCTATGGCTACACCTTC. Amino acid sequence: CASSLAAGLGYGYTF.

Here the CDR3 reads CASSLVSENQPQHF. The CDR3 nucleotides read TGTGCCAGCAGCTTAGTGTCAGAGAATCAGCCCCAGCATTTT. The gene calls are TRBV7-8 and TRBJ1-5; no clear D. Germline CDR1 and CDR2: SGHVS and FQNEAQ. V was shortened by 1 base and J by 4 bases, with 8 bases between the two germline ends. The CDR3 extends over 14 amino acids.

The V and J genes are TRBV21-1 and TRBJ1-5; the table assigns TRBD1, which was not confirmed against the DNA. TRBV21-1 is annotated as a pseudogene. This CDR3 comprises 14 residues. CDR3: CASSKTGYNQPQHF. CDR3 coding DNA: TGTGCCAGCAGCAAGACAGGGTACAATCAGCCCCAGCATTTT.

This clone was seen a single time. The J gene is TRBJ2-7, the V gene TRBV5-5, with no clear D. CDR1 and CDR2 from the germline V gene are SGHKS and YYEKEE (reference sequence). There are 14 residues in the CDR3. V lost 4 bases, J lost 0 bases, and 11 bases lay in between. CDR3 protein: CASSPGPISYEQYF. The DNA for the CDR3 is TGTGCCAGCAGCCCCGGTCCGATCTCCTACGAGCAGTACTTC.

The rearrangement uses TRBV11-2 and TRBJ2-2, with 8 bases identical to TRBD2. CDR1 is SGHAT, CDR2 FQNNGV, per germline. V shed 8 bases, J shed 6 bases, and the junction held 5 bases outside the gene matches. The CDR3 covers 13 residues. DNA for the CDR3: TGTGCCAGCCGGGGGGGCAGGGCCGGGGAGCTGTTTTTT. Translation gives CASRGGRAGELFF.

The V and J genes are TRBV18 and TRBJ1-1; D uncertain. The CDR3 covers 14 residues. The ends were cut back, 4 bases at V and 4 bases at J, with 13 bases in the middle. From germline, CDR1 is KGHSH and CDR2 LQKENI. The CDR3 here is CASSQGALGTEAFF. As DNA, the CDR3 is TGTGCCAGCTCACAGGGAGCCCTTGGCACTGAAGCTTTCTTT. Full variable domain (missing parts from reference TRBV18 and TRBJ1-1): NAGVMQNPRHLVRRRGQEARLRCSPMKGHSHVYWYRQLPEEGLKFMVYLQKENIIDESGMPKERFSAEFPKEGPSILRIQQVVRGDSAAYFCASSQGALGTEAFFGQGTRLTVV.

This clone appeared once. J is TRBJ2-2 and V is TRBV5-4, with a possible D match to TRBD2 (6 bases). This CDR3 has 16 amino acids. Trimming removed 1 base from V and 7 bases from J, with 17 bases in between. The germline V gene encodes CDR1 SGHNT and CDR2 YYREEE (reference sequence). CDR3 in DNA: TGTGCCAGCAGCTTGAGATTGGGGGGAAAATTCGGGGAGCTGTTTTTT. It yields the protein CASSLRLGGKFGELFF. Supplemented by reference TRBV5-4 and TRBJ2-2, the full variable domain reads ETGVTQSPTHLIKTRGQQVTLRCSSQSGHNTVSWYQQALGQGPQFIFQYYREEENGRGNFPPRFSGLQFPNYSSELNVNALELDDSALYLCASSLRLGGKFGELFFGEGSRLTVL.

The V and J genes are TRBV5-1 and TRBJ2-5; possible D gene TRBD2, 5 bases. The CDR3 consists of 14 residues. CDR1 SGHRS and CDR2 YFSETQ come from the germline V gene. V lost 2 bases and J 5 bases, leaving 13 bases between the germline ends. CDR3 sequence (DNA): TGCGCCAGCAGCTTAGCCCCCACGGGGGAGACCCAGTACTTC. Protein: CASSLAPTGETQYF.

V usage is TRBV2 and J usage is TRBJ2-1; the match to TRBD1 covers 7 bases. This CDR3 has 13 residues. V lost 3 bases and J lost 8; bases outside the gene matches: 4. Germline CDR1 SNHLY, CDR2 FYNNEI. The CDR3 here is CASSDPDRDEQFF. The CDR3 DNA is TGTGCCAGCAGTGATCCCGACAGGGATGAGCAGTTCTTC.

The chain joins TRBV28 to TRBJ1-1; the D is unclear. The germline V gene has CDR1 MDHEN and CDR2 SYDVKM. The CDR3 extends over 14 amino acids. The germline V and J ends were trimmed by 6 bases and 7 bases, with 18 bases remaining between them. CDR3 in DNA: TGTGCCAGCAGAGGACCTGCCGGAGGGAGTGAAGCTTTCTTT. Amino acids: CASRGPAGGSEAFF.

In DNA, the CDR3 is TGCAGCGTTGAAGACTCCTACAGGATGCAAGAGACCCAGTACTTC. Translated: CSVEDSYRMQETQYF. The chain combines TRBV29-1 with TRBJ2-5, with D possibly being TRBD1 (5 bases). V was pared by 0 bases and J by 2 bases, with 13 bases between. The germline V gene encodes CDR1 SQVTM and CDR2 ANQGSEA. CDR3 length: 15 residues.

The CDR3 reads CASSQDLSQPQHF. For the CDR3, the DNA is TGCGCCAGCAGCCAAGATCTTTCTCAGCCCCAGCATTTT. The chain uses TRBV4-3 and TRBJ1-5, with D uncertain. Per the germline V gene, CDR1 is LGHNA and CDR2 is YSLEER. Trimming pared 0 bases from V and 6 bases from J, leaving 6 bases between. The CDR3 is 13 residues long.

The rearrangement uses TRBV7-2 and TRBJ2-7; TRBD2 might be the D (7 bases). V shed 5 bases and J shed 3 bases, with 17 bases lying between them. Looked up from germline, CDR1 is SGHTA and CDR2 is FQGNSA. The CDR3 covers 15 residues. CDR3 DNA: TGTGCCAGCAGCCCCCGGAACAGGGAGGGCTACGAGCAGTACTTC. It codes for CASSPRNREGYEQYF.

This sequence joins TRBV5-1 and TRBJ1-3; TRBD1 agrees at 7 bases. V was clipped by 1 base and J by 7 bases; unmatched bases: 8. The CDR3 length is 15 residues. Germline V CDR1 and CDR2: SGHRS, YFSETQ. This chain's CDR3 is CASSLRPQGGNTIYF. The DNA of the CDR3 is TGCGCCAGCAGCTTGCGTCCTCAGGGGGGGAACACCATATATTTT. The entire variable domain, with the rest obtained from reference TRBV5-1 and TRBJ1-3, is as follows: KAGVTQTPRYLIKTRGQQVTLSCSPISGHRSVSWYQQTPGQGLQFLFEYFSETQRNKGNFPGRFSGRQFSNSRSEMNVSTLELGDSALYLCASSLRPQGGNTIYFGEGSWLTVV.

The genes are TRBV7-2 and TRBJ2-5; D not resolved. Germline V gene data show CDR1 as SGHTA and CDR2 as FQGNSA. The CDR3 contains 13 residues. V lost 2 bases and J 2 bases, leaving 6 bases between the germline ends. In DNA form, the CDR3 reads TGTGCCAGCAGCTTAAGCACTCAAGAGACCCAGTACTTC. Its translation: CASSLSTQETQYF.

The table lists this clone with a count of one. The rearrangement links TRBV11-2 to TRBJ1-5; 7 bases map to TRBD1. The CDR3 loop spans 12 amino acids. CDR1 is SGHAT and CDR2 is FQNNGV in the germline V gene. The trim removed 8 bases at V and 4 bases at J, leaving 2 bases unmatched. CDR3 sequence: CASGQENQPQHF. CDR3 nucleotide sequence: TGTGCCAGCGGACAGGAGAATCAGCCCCAGCATTTT.

The chain links TRBV5-8 to TRBJ1-1; 7 nucleotides line up with TRBD1. The CDR3 is 18 amino acids. V shed 4 bases, J shed 3 bases, and the junction held 18 bases outside the gene matches. CDR1 is SGHTS and CDR2 is YDEGEE in the germline V gene. CDR3 in DNA: TGTGCCAGCAGCAGAAAACAGGGGTGGAGGGGAAGTTACACTGAAGCTTTCTTT. Its protein product is CASSRKQGWRGSYTEAFF.

The chain is built from TRBV7-2 and TRBJ2-2; no clear D gene. This CDR3 contains 13 residues. V was trimmed by 6 bases and J by 7 bases, leaving 12 bases between them. Germline lookup yields CDR1 SGHTA and CDR2 FQGNSA. The CDR3 spells CASRRPDGGELFF. CDR3 coding DNA: TGTGCCAGCAGACGCCCCGATGGCGGGGAGCTGTTTTTT.

This chain joins TRBV7-2 and TRBJ2-3, with 8 bases fitting TRBD1. V shed 3 bases, J shed 6 bases, and the junction held 8 bases outside the gene matches. Germline CDR1 is SGHTA and CDR2 is FQGNSA. This CDR3 is 15 amino acids long. As DNA, the CDR3 is TGTGCCAGCAGCTTCAGACAGGGGCTGGAGGATACGCAGTATTTT. Amino acid sequence: CASSFRQGLEDTQYF.

The chain links TRBV7-2 to TRBJ1-4; possibly TRBD1 for D (5 bases). The germline gives CDR1 SGHTA, CDR2 FQGNSA. This CDR3 spans 17 amino acids. V lost 6 bases and J lost 5, with 22 bases in between. The CDR3 sequence is CASRPGFGRGENEKLFF. The CDR3 coding sequence is TGTGCCAGCAGGCCGGGGTTTGGGAGGGGAGAGAATGAAAAACTGTTTTTT.

This clone turned up a few times. The missing conserved phenylalanine or tryptophan at the end of this CDR3 makes a read error likely. This chain links TRBV5-1 with TRBJ1-6; D uncertain. In germline, CDR1 is SGHRS, CDR2 YFSETQ. The CDR3 has 15 amino acids. The germline V and J ends were trimmed by 0 bases and 9 bases, with 13 bases remaining between them. The CDR3 is CASSLDLEGSSPLHL. The CDR3, as DNA: TGCGCCAGCAGCTTGGACCTGGAGGGTAGTTCACCCCTCCACCTT.

The J gene is TRBJ1-1, the V gene TRBV10-3; no firm D call. The CDR3 consists of 13 residues. V gave up 0 bases and J gave up 5 bases, with 7 bases separating them. Germline V gene sequence: CDR1 ENHRY, CDR2 SYGVKD. The CDR3 region has the DNA TGTGCCATCAGTGAGTCGTCGAATACTGAAGCTTTCTTT. Translated, it gives CAISESSNTEAFF.

The chain joins TRBV7-9 to TRBJ2-5; D uncertain. V was cut by 5 bases and J by 1 base, with 17 bases left in between. Germline CDR1 and CDR2: SEHNR and FQNEAQ (reference sequence). CDR3 length equals 16 residues. CDR3 nucleotide sequence: TGTGCCAGCAGCCCCGGCTTCCCGCAGTTCCAAGAGACCCAGTACTTC. Amino acid sequence: CASSPGFPQFQETQYF.

V gene TRBV28 combines with J gene TRBJ1-5; D might be TRBD1 (6 bases). CDR3 length equals 14 residues. Germline V gives CDR1 MDHEN, CDR2 SYDVKM. The germline V and J ends were trimmed by 6 bases and 5 bases, with 14 bases remaining between them. The CDR3 region has the DNA TGTGCCAGCAGATTACAGGGAGGGGATCAGCCCCAGCATTTT. Residues: CASRLQGGDQPQHF.

This chain joins TRBV5-1 and TRBJ1-5; a weak D match, TRBD1 (5 bases). V was cut by 7 bases and J by 2 bases, with 28 bases left in between. CDR1 SGHRS and CDR2 YFSETQ come from the germline V gene. The CDR3 runs to 19 residues. The CDR3 here is CASASWGVEERGCNQPQHF. CDR3 sequence (DNA): TGCGCCAGCGCCTCTTGGGGGGTGGAAGAGAGGGGCTGCAATCAGCCCCAGCATTTT.

The rearrangement links TRBV19 to TRBJ1-5, with D uncertain. CDR1 LNHDA and CDR2 SQIVND come from the germline V gene (reference sequence). Trimming stripped 0 bases from V and 6 bases from J, with 12 bases between. This CDR3 contains 15 residues. CDR3 nucleotide sequence: TGTGCCAGTAGTATAGAGGGAAACGCGGGTCAGCCCCAGCATTTT. It codes for CASSIEGNAGQPQHF. Supplemented by reference TRBV19 and TRBJ1-5, the full variable domain reads DGGITQSPKYLFRKEGQNVTLSCEQNLNHDAMYWYRQDPGQGLRLIYYSQIVNDFQKGDIAEGYSVSREKKESFPLTVTSAQKNPTAFYLCASSIEGNAGQPQHFGDGTRLSIL.

The rearrangement joins TRBV5-1 to TRBJ1-1, with D perhaps TRBD1 (5 bases). The CDR3 contains 13 residues. V was cut by 6 bases and J by 4 bases, with 13 bases left in between. Germline V lookup: CDR1 SGHRS, CDR2 YFSETQ. The CDR3 loop is CASKSSDTTEAFF. As DNA, the CDR3 is TGCGCCAGCAAGTCGTCGGACACCACTGAAGCTTTCTTT.

The V call is TRBV29-1, the J call TRBJ1-1; D ambiguous. Germline CDR1 SQVTM, CDR2 ANQGSEA. The CDR3 runs 11 residues. Trimming cost V 4 bases and J 8 bases, with 11 bases left between them. This CDR3 is CSVAPGLEAFF. CDR3 coding DNA: TGCAGCGTTGCCCCCGGACTGGAAGCTTTCTTT.

The chain couples TRBV4-2 to TRBJ1-3; no reliable D call. Germline CDR1 is LGHNA and CDR2 is YNFKEQ. This CDR3 is built from 16 residues. V was clipped by 4 bases and J by 0 bases, with 13 bases between them. CDR3 nucleotide sequence: TGTGCCAGCAGCCCCCAGTTTGGGAGCTCTGGAAACACCATATATTTT. Amino acid sequence: CASSPQFGSSGNTIYF.